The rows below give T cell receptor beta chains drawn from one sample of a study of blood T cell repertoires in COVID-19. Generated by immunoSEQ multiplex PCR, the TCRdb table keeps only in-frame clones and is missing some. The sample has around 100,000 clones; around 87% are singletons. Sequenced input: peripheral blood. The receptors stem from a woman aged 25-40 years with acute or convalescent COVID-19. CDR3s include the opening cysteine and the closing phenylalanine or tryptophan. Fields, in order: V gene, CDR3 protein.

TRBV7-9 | CASSLAGQLNEKLFF
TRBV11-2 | CASSLGVTGEGTDTQYF
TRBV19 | CASSNRGDQPQHF
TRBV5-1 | CASSLGTGGLLNEQFF
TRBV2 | CASLNTQVSVNTGELFF
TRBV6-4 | CASSDSTKGLASSGELFF
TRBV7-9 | CASSLHTTGISYEQYF
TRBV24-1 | CATSDLTSQTGELFF
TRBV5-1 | CASSLGGQGNGGYTF
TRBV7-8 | CASSLGGTGLFRTEAFF
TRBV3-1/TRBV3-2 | CASSQVQGADEQYF
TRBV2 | CASSGGQSYEQYF
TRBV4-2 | CASSRTGEDTEAFF
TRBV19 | CASSVGRGNGYTF
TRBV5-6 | CASSLWGSGYEQYF
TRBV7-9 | CASSLTVNTGELFF
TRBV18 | CASSSGETQYF
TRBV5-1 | CASHPTVMNTEAFF
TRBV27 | CASSWVTGADTQYF
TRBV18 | CASTTGPSGNTIYF
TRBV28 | CASSPQGARRNTIYF
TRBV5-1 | CASSLVQGNYEQYF
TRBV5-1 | CASSIGQESTDTQYF
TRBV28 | CASSLPRDSRYIYEQYF
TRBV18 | CASSPSGGAYEQYF
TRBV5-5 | CASSPGTGGKNTEAFF
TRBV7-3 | CASSLGGTANYGYTF
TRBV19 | CASTFSEAAVDEQFF
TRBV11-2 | CASSLDWQRSGYTF
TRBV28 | CASRRQVNTGELFF
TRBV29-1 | CSVDREGYNEQFF
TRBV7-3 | CASSSDLTLGGELFF